The rows below give T cell receptor beta chains drawn from one sample of a study of shared clonotypes between healthy human individuals. Profiled with immunoSEQ multiplex PCR; TCRdb holds only in-frame clones, not every one. The table includes about 1 million clones, approximately 80% detected once. Sequenced: memory CD4+ T cells from PBMCs. The receptors come from a man aged 18 to 30 in good health. Some clones in this sample may be carry-over from other donors' samples. CDR3s include the opening cysteine and the closing phenylalanine or tryptophan. The D gene is left open where the match is weak. Clone size is stated in some rows and not others, as once, few, many or a class when expanded.

j_call	v_call	clone_size	d_call	cdr3_aa
TRBJ2-7	TRBV7-2	once	.	CASSSGGAYEQYF
TRBJ1-3	TRBV10-3	.	.	CAISDWQHLSGNTIYF
TRBJ2-1	TRBV5-1	.	TRBD2	CASSRLAGLDDNEQFF
TRBJ1-2	TRBV21-1	.	.	CASSKDWGYGYTF
TRBJ2-3	TRBV25-1	few	.	CARGYTQYF
TRBJ2-2	TRBV9	few	.	CASSVLATGELFF
TRBJ2-7	TRBV5-1	.	TRBD1	CASSFDRGYEQYF
TRBJ2-1	TRBV5-4	few	.	CASSLKDGGEQFF
TRBJ2-7	TRBV19	.	.	CASSKDPYEQYF
TRBJ2-1	TRBV5-1	.	TRBD2	CASSEGTSSRGEQFF
TRBJ1-1	TRBV27	.	TRBD1	CASSLWAGGALVTEAFF
TRBJ2-3	TRBV9	.	.	CASSGPASWDTQYF
TRBJ2-1	TRBV28	.	TRBD1	CASRRKTGYSYNEQFF
TRBJ1-1	TRBV19	.	.	CASSIDRTPEAFF
TRBJ1-5	TRBV2	.	.	CASSAVPHQPQHF